This TCR beta chain is from a study of response to subunit inactivated influenza vaccine. Points on this clonotype: Its antigen remains unidentified.

Between the trimmed V and J ends, which lost 0 bases and 6 bases, there was a span of 13 bases. The CDR3 is 15 amino acids. The germline V gene has CDR1 SGHRS and CDR2 YFSETQ. Each CDR3 protein is one row after TCRdb ran MiXCR on the RT-PCR reads. The table includes fewer than 750,000 distinct CDR3 sequences, around 15% detected once. Study-level findings and limits: Authors suggested seasonal influenza vaccinations each recruit few new T cells.

This clonotype originated in a man aged 50 to 59 who received an inactivated influenza vaccine. The chain has TRBV5-1 and TRBJ1-5, with D possibly being TRBD1 (5 bases). This sample comprised PBMCs from blood, obtained roughly 12 days after vaccination. CDR3 sequence reads: CASSLAGARGQPQHF. In DNA, the CDR3 is TGCGCCAGCAGCTTGGCCGGGGCGCGAGGTCAGCCCCAGCATTTT.